This T cell receptor beta chain was documented in a study of OX40 agonist ivuxolimab in advanced cancers. In the study overall: The mean age was roughly 60 years, ranging from about 23 to 79, with less than 90% of participants male. Three patients responded partially, comprising one with hepatocellular carcinoma and two with cutaneous melanoma.

V trimming: 4 bases; J trimming: 3 bases; junction bases outside the gene matches: 9. Per germline, CDR1 SGHAT and CDR2 FQNNGV. The CDR3 spans 15 residues. Sequencing was performed with immunoSEQ multiplex PCR; in TCRdb, only in-frame clones are kept and a portion is missing. In the table there are over 65,000 clones, just under 95% of which are singletons. A word on this clone: Its antigen is unidentified.

Overall study findings and caveats: In general, CD8+ T cells held more expanded clones than CD4+ did, on average. Low normalized T-cell clonal expansion also characterized some of the nonresponders.

The clonotype was recovered from an adult with an advanced solid tumor such as melanoma, head and neck, liver or kidney cancer. The material sequenced was CD4+ or CD8+ T cells sorted from blood, taken in a trial of the OX40 agonist ivuxolimab. This chain uses TRBV11-2 with TRBJ2-7, with 7 bases lining up with TRBD2. CDR3 sequence: CASSSGPSGLYEQYF. The CDR3 coding sequence is TGTGCCAGCAGCTCCGGTCCTAGCGGACTCTACGAGCAGTACTTC.